The 23 T cell receptor beta chains below all came from one sample that was sequenced in a study of blood T cell repertoires in COVID-19. Data came from immunoSEQ multiplex PCR; TCRdb stores just in-frame clones and leaves some out. This table holds about 390,000 clones, around nine tenths found once. Sequencing was done on a sample of PBMCs or T cells enriched from blood (not recorded which). The receptors were gathered from a woman between 45 and 65 years old who had recovered from COVID-19.

This sequence joins TRBV9 and TRBJ1-6, with TRBD1 as a possible D gene (5 bases). The CDR3 runs 13 residues. The V end was cut by 0 bases, the J end by 11 bases, with 9 bases between. Germline loops: CDR1 SGDLS, CDR2 YYNGEE. In nucleotides, the CDR3 is TGTGCCAGCAGCGTAGGCAGGGTGGCACCCCTCCACTTT. Amino acids: CASSVGRVAPLHF.

This chain joins TRBV28 and TRBJ1-6, with unresolved D. Trimming removed 6 bases at V and 1 base at J, with 19 bases between. CDR1 is MDHEN and CDR2 is SYDVKM in the germline V gene. The CDR3 is 18 amino acids. The CDR3 DNA sequence: TGTGCCAGCAGCTCCGCCTCGACCGGGGTTTCCTATAATTCACCCCTCCACTTT. Its protein product is CASSSASTGVSYNSPLHF.

The table lists this clone with a count of one. The V gene is TRBV5-1, the J gene TRBJ2-3, with 7 bases identical to TRBD1. Germline CDR1 reads SGHRS; CDR2 reads YFSETQ. CDR3 length: 15 amino acids. V shed 4 bases, J shed 2 bases, and the junction held 7 bases outside the gene matches. The CDR3 DNA reads as TGCGCCAGCAGCGGGTACAGGGGTTTCACAGATACGCAGTATTTT. Protein product: CASSGYRGFTDTQYF.

The rearrangement links TRBV28 to TRBJ1-2; TRBD1 matches 8 bases. V dropped 4 bases and J dropped 8; count of bases not matched to a gene: 15. The CDR3 sequence is 16 residues long. Germline assignment: CDR1 MDHEN and CDR2 SYDVKM. DNA for the CDR3: TGTGCCAGCAGTTCGGCCCCCCGGACAGGGTTGTGGGGCTACACCTTC. This translates into CASSSAPRTGLWGYTF.

DNA for the CDR3: TGTGCCAGTAGCATGACAGGGGTCCCCTACGAGCAGTACTTC. It specifies CASSMTGVPYEQYF. The chain links TRBV19 to TRBJ2-7; TRBD1 matches at 8 bases. The junction had 6 bases not matched to a gene; V was cut back by 6 bases and J by 2 bases. Germline CDR1 LNHDA, CDR2 SQIVND (reference sequence). This CDR3 is 14 amino acids long.

The rearrangement joins TRBV29-1 to TRBJ1-3, with D unresolved. V lost 7 bases and J lost 0, with 7 bases in between. Per germline, CDR1 SQVTM and CDR2 ANQGSEA. The CDR3 has 12 amino acids. The DNA of the CDR3 is TGCAGCGACTACCTCTCTGGAAACACCATATATTTT. Residues: CSDYLSGNTIYF.

V usage is TRBV7-9 and J usage is TRBJ1-1; D gene unclear. The CDR3 loop spans 12 amino acids. Germline CDR1 and CDR2: SEHNR and FQNEAQ (reference sequence). Trimming took 4 bases from V and 11 from J, leaving 14 bases between them. For the CDR3, the DNA is TGTGCCAGCAGCTCAACTTTGGGAGAGGCTTTCTTT. Translating it yields CASSSTLGEAFF.

The chain has TRBV9 and TRBJ1-2, with TRBD1 as a possible D gene (5 bases). Per the germline V gene, CDR1 is SGDLS and CDR2 is YYNGEE. This CDR3 has 14 residues. The V end lost 7 bases, the J end lost 4 bases, and 17 bases lay between the germline ends. CDR3 DNA sequence: TGTGCCAGCCGGCCCGGGGGATCCTTCTATGGCTACACCTTC. Translating it yields CASRPGGSFYGYTF.

The chain uses TRBV25-1 and TRBJ2-1; no reliable D call. This CDR3 spans 13 amino acids. V shed 8 bases and J shed 9 bases, with 17 bases lying between them. Germline CDR1 and CDR2: MGHDK and SYGVNS. CDR3 sequence reads: CASGAAVGFEQFF. The CDR3 region has the DNA TGTGCCAGCGGAGCAGCTGTCGGTTTTGAGCAGTTCTTC.

The chain carries TRBV4-3 and TRBJ1-1; D ambiguous. The ends were cut back, 1 base at V and 0 bases at J, with 6 bases in the middle. Germline CDR1 reads LGHNA; CDR2 reads YSLEER. This CDR3 contains 14 residues. DNA for the CDR3: TGCGCCAGCAGCCAAGCCAGGTTGAACACTGAAGCTTTCTTT. It specifies CASSQARLNTEAFF.

This rearrangement joins TRBV28 to TRBJ2-1; TRBD2 agrees at 15 bases. From germline, CDR1 is MDHEN and CDR2 SYDVKM. J was trimmed by 15 bases and V by 2 bases; bases with no gene match: 5. The CDR3 is made up of 14 amino acids. CDR3 residues: CASSLLGLAGGPFF. The CDR3 DNA follows: TGTGCCAGCAGTTTACTCGGACTAGCGGGGGGGCCGTTCTTC.

The J gene is TRBJ2-3, the V gene TRBV7-6; maybe TRBD1 (6 bases). The CDR3 sequence is 18 residues long. In germline, CDR1 is SGHVS, CDR2 FNYEAQ. Trimming cost V 1 base and J 2 bases, with 19 bases left between them. CDR3 nucleotide sequence: TGTGCCAGCAGCTTAGACAGGGTTGGGGAACGAGTCACAGATACGCAGTATTTT. Translating it yields CASSLDRVGERVTDTQYF.

The chain employs TRBV10-3 and TRBJ2-3, with unresolved D. Trimming removed 5 bases from V and 4 bases from J, with 10 bases in between. Germline assignment: CDR1 ENHRY and CDR2 SYGVKD. The CDR3 extends over 13 amino acids. The CDR3 DNA is TGTGCCATCAGTCCCTTTGCGGCAGATACGCAGTATTTT. It is translated as CAISPFAADTQYF.

This chain connects TRBV10-3 to TRBJ1-5; no clear D gene. The CDR3 spans 14 residues. Deletions cut 0 bases from V and 7 bases from J, with 10 bases between. Germline V gene lookup returns CDR1 ENHRY and CDR2 SYGVKD. As DNA, the CDR3 is TGTGCCATCAGTGAGTCGAAGGTCGGGCAGCCCCAGCATTTT. Translated: CAISESKVGQPQHF.

The rearrangement links TRBV3-1 (or the pseudogene TRBV3-2) to TRBJ1-5; no definite D call. The CDR3 has 14 amino acids. CDR1 LGHDT and CDR2 YNNKEL come from the germline V gene (reference sequence). The V and J ends lost 6 bases and 3 bases respectively, with 12 bases between them. For the CDR3, the DNA is TGTGCCAGCAGTATAAATACAAACAATCAGCCCCAGCATTTT. This codes for CASSINTNNQPQHF.

The chain recombines TRBV5-1 with TRBJ2-1, with 8 bases fitting TRBD2. This CDR3 has 16 amino acids. The ends lost 0 bases at V and 7 bases at J; junction bases unmatched: 9. CDR1 SGHRS and CDR2 YFSETQ come from the germline V gene. The CDR3 DNA reads as TGCGCCAGCAGCTTGGTTTCGCGGGGGGCCGGTAATGAGCAGTTCTTC. This encodes CASSLVSRGAGNEQFF.

This sequence joins TRBV6-1 and TRBJ1-1; D gene uncertain. Germline V CDR1 and CDR2: MNHNS, SASEGT. The CDR3 sequence is 11 residues long. With 1 base removed from V and 8 bases from J, the gap between germline ends came to 5 bases. The DNA for the CDR3 is TGTGCCAGCAGTGAAGTTACAGAAGCTTTCTTT. Its protein product is CASSEVTEAFF.

The chain joins TRBV7-6 to TRBJ1-6, with D possibly TRBD1 on 5 matching bases. The V end was cut by 0 bases, the J end by 9 bases, with 15 bases between. The CDR3 has 16 residues. Germline loops: CDR1 SGHVS, CDR2 FNYEAQ. The CDR3 nucleotides are TGTGCCAGCAGCTTAGCGCGGGGCAAAGTAGGTTCACCCCTCCACTTT. It translates to CASSLARGKVGSPLHF.

The chain is built from TRBV24-1 and TRBJ2-4; D not certain. The germline V gene encodes CDR1 KGHDR and CDR2 SFDVKD. Trimming pared 9 bases from V and 7 bases from J, leaving 9 bases between. This CDR3 is built from 11 residues. This chain's CDR3 is CATEAYNIQYF. CDR3 DNA sequence: TGTGCCACCGAAGCGTACAACATTCAGTACTTC.

This rearrangement joins TRBV28 to TRBJ1-2; no firm D call. The germline V and J ends were trimmed by 5 bases and 4 bases, with 14 bases remaining between them. This CDR3 is built from 14 residues. Germline V gene lookup returns CDR1 MDHEN and CDR2 SYDVKM. In nucleotides, the CDR3 is TGTGCCAGCAGTACCGGGAGGCTGATCTATGGCTACACCTTC. Translated, it gives CASSTGRLIYGYTF.

This sequence joins TRBV4-3 and TRBJ2-1; possibly TRBD2 for D (5 bases). The CDR3 contains 17 residues. Trimming took 3 bases from V and 0 from J, leaving 15 bases between them. Looked up from germline, CDR1 is LGHNA and CDR2 is YSLEER. The DNA of the CDR3 is TGCGCCAGCAGCCAGGATGTCGCTGGGAGCTCCTACAATGAGCAGTTCTTC. Translating it yields CASSQDVAGSSYNEQFF.

The CDR3 nucleotides are TGCGCCAGCAGCCTTGTAACTCCGGGACAGGGGTCCAACGAGCAGTACTTC. Its translation: CASSLVTPGQGSNEQYF. This chain joins TRBV4-1 and TRBJ2-7; 10 bases align to TRBD1. V dropped 4 bases and J dropped 5; count of bases not matched to a gene: 14. The CDR3 is 17 amino acids. In germline, CDR1 is MGHRA, CDR2 YSYEKL.

This chain joins TRBV11-2 and TRBJ1-2; no reliable D call. This CDR3 contains 16 residues. Per the germline V gene, CDR1 is SGHAT and CDR2 is FQNNGV. V lost 1 base and J 2 bases, leaving 14 bases between the germline ends. Here the CDR3 reads CASSLGGVRVNYGYTF. CDR3 bases: TGTGCCAGCAGCTTAGGAGGCGTACGGGTAAACTATGGCTACACCTTC.